A selection of T cell receptor beta chains follows, all from one sample in a study of early T cells in non-severe SARS-CoV-2 infection. TCRdb reprocessed the 5' RACE reads with MiXCR, giving one entry per CDR3 protein. The table lists tens of thousands of distinct CDR3 sequences, roughly 12% of them singletons. The sample consisted of whole blood. Receptors were obtained from an adult who was a healthcare worker with PCR-confirmed SARS-CoV-2 infection or an uninfected control (not recorded which). Both conserved end residues are part of each CDR3. Each record gives: clone size, J gene, D gene, V gene, CDR3 protein, CDR3 DNA. A D gene is named only where the DNA matches it firmly. Rows give clone size only sometimes, using once, few, many, or a class for an expanded clone.

size: many
J: TRBJ1-1
D: -
V: TRBV4-1
CDR3: CASSQRGLNTEAFF
DNA: TGCGCCAGCAGCCAGCGGGGGTTGAACACTGAAGCTTTCTTT

size: -
J: TRBJ2-1
D: -
V: TRBV29-1
CDR3: CSVEQDFPNEQFF
DNA: TGCAGCGTTGAGCAGGACTTCCCCAATGAGCAGTTCTTC

size: -
J: TRBJ2-1
D: -
V: TRBV20-1
CDR3: CSARGYGSEQFF
DNA: TGCAGTGCTAGGGGGTACGGTAGCGAGCAGTTCTTC

size: few
J: TRBJ1-2
D: -
V: TRBV10-2
CDR3: CASSEFRDTVYGYTF
DNA: TGCGCCAGCAGTGAGTTCCGGGACACTGTCTATGGCTACACCTTC

size: few
J: TRBJ1-2
D: TRBD1
V: TRBV7-2
CDR3: CASSSAGTAYYGYTF
DNA: TGTGCCAGCAGCTCGGCCGGGACAGCTTACTATGGCTACACCTTC

size: -
J: TRBJ1-6
D: TRBD1
V: TRBV12-3/TRBV12-4
CDR3: CASSLETGRNSPLHF
DNA: TGTGCCAGCAGTCTGGAGACAGGGCGTAATTCACCCCTCCACTTT

size: -
J: TRBJ2-3
D: TRBD2
V: TRBV30
CDR3: CAWSAAGGTDTQYF
DNA: TGTGCCTGGAGTGCAGCGGGGGGCACAGATACGCAGTATTTT

size: few
J: TRBJ1-5
D: -
V: TRBV12-3/TRBV12-4
CDR3: CASSWDQPQHF
DNA: TGTGCCAGCAGTTGGGATCAGCCCCAGCATTTT

size: few
J: TRBJ2-5
D: -
V: TRBV21-1
CDR3: CASSKEDRGREGEEAQYF
DNA: TGTGCCAGCAGCAAAGAAGACAGGGGGCGCGAAGGGGAAGAGGCCCAGTACTTC

size: many
J: TRBJ1-2
D: -
V: TRBV21-1
CDR3: CASSKVGDGYTF
DNA: TGTGCCAGCAGCAAAGTCGGAGATGGCTACACCTTC

size: few
J: TRBJ1-2
D: -
V: TRBV2
CDR3: CASSLFAGGYTF
DNA: TGTGCCAGCAGTCTTTTTGCCGGTGGCTACACCTTC

size: few
J: TRBJ2-7
D: -
V: TRBV19
CDR3: CASSNRGEQYF
DNA: TGTGCCAGTAGTAATCGAGGCGAGCAGTACTTC

size: few
J: TRBJ2-3
D: -
V: TRBV20-1
CDR3: CSARNQGSSADTQYF
DNA: TGCAGTGCTAGGAACCAGGGCTCTTCCGCAGATACGCAGTATTTT

size: -
J: TRBJ2-7
D: TRBD1
V: TRBV11-1
CDR3: CASEKGQGDYEQYF
DNA: TGTGCCAGCGAGAAGGGACAGGGGGACTACGAGCAGTACTTC

size: many
J: TRBJ2-1
D: TRBD2
V: TRBV19
CDR3: CASSIDPAGAYNEQFF
DNA: TGTGCCAGTAGTATAGATCCAGCGGGAGCCTACAATGAGCAGTTCTTC

size: -
J: TRBJ2-3
D: TRBD2
V: TRBV29-1
CDR3: CSVEGWGLAASTDTQYF
DNA: TGCAGCGTTGAAGGATGGGGACTAGCGGCTAGCACAGATACGCAGTATTTT

size: -
J: TRBJ2-7
D: TRBD1
V: TRBV6-6
CDR3: CASRGGQGYEQYF
DNA: TGTGCCAGCAGGGGGGGACAGGGGTACGAGCAGTACTTC

size: many
J: TRBJ2-7
D: -
V: TRBV3-1
CDR3: CASRTGIHPYEQYF
DNA: TGTGCCAGCAGGACCGGGATCCACCCTTACGAGCAGTACTTC

size: many
J: TRBJ1-1
D: -
V: TRBV20-1
CDR3: CSASPNTKTREAFF
DNA: TGCAGTGCTAGTCCGAATACGAAGACACGAGAAGCTTTCTTT

size: many
J: TRBJ2-3
D: -
V: TRBV4-1
CDR3: CASSHSGTDTQYF
DNA: TGCGCCAGCAGCCATAGTGGCACAGATACGCAGTATTTT

size: few
J: TRBJ2-3
D: TRBD2
V: TRBV15
CDR3: CATSTLGLAGAVDTQYF
DNA: TGTGCCACCAGCACCTTAGGGCTAGCGGGAGCGGTAGATACGCAGTATTTT

size: many
J: TRBJ2-3
D: -
V: TRBV2
CDR3: CASSTSLSTDTQYF
DNA: TGTGCCAGCTCGACTAGTTTAAGCACAGATACGCAGTATTTT

size: -
J: TRBJ2-7
D: -
V: TRBV2
CDR3: CASRVRFMDEQYF
DNA: TGTGCCAGCAGGGTCAGGTTCATGGACGAGCAGTACTTC

size: -
J: TRBJ2-3
D: -
V: TRBV18
CDR3: CASSPDRLGADTQYF
DNA: TGTGCCAGCTCTCCCGACAGGTTGGGCGCAGATACGCAGTATTTT

size: -
J: TRBJ2-3
D: -
V: TRBV5-1
CDR3: CASSLAGGKDTQYF
DNA: TGCGCCAGCAGCTTGGCCGGAGGCAAAGATACGCAGTATTTT

size: -
J: TRBJ2-7
D: -
V: TRBV6-5
CDR3: CASSYLGGGIYEQYF
DNA: TGTGCCAGCAGTTACTTGGGGGGTGGAATATACGAGCAGTACTTC

size: few
J: TRBJ2-2
D: -
V: TRBV12-3/TRBV12-4
CDR3: CASTSGQNTGELFF
DNA: TGTGCCAGCACCTCCGGACAGAACACCGGGGAGCTGTTTTTT

size: many
J: TRBJ2-3
D: TRBD2
V: TRBV5-1
CDR3: CASTSLAGGHFTDTQYF
DNA: TGCGCCAGCACCTCCCTAGCGGGGGGGCATTTCACAGATACGCAGTATTTT